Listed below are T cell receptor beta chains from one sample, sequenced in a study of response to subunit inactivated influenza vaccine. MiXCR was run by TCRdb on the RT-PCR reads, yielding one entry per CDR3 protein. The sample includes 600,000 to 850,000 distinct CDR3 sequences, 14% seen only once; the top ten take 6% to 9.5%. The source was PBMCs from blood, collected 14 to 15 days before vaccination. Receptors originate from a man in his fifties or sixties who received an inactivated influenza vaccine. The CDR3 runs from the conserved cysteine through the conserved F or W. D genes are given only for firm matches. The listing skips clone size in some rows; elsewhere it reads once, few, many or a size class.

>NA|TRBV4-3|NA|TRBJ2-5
TGCGCCAGCAGCCAAGAAGGGGGGGCGTCTGAGACCCAGTACTTC
CASSQEGGASETQYF
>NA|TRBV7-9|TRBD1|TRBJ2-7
TGTGCCAGCAGCTTACATGCAGGGGGCCACGAGCAGTACTTC
CASSLHAGGHEQYF
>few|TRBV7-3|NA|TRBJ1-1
TGTGCCAGCAGTTTACAGTGGAACACTGAAGCTTTCTTT
CASSLQWNTEAFF
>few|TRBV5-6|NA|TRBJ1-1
TGTGCCAGCAGCTCGACGTTACGAATGAACACTGAAGCTTTCTTT
CASSSTLRMNTEAFF
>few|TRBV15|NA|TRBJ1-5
TGTGCCACCAGCAGGGAAATAACCTTCTATAGCAATCAGCCCCAGCATTTT
CATSREITFYSNQPQHF
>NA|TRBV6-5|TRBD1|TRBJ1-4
TGTGCCAGCAGTACTACTGACAGGGGAGGGGAAAAACTGTTTTTT
CASSTTDRGGEKLFF
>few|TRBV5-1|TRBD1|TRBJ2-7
TGCGCCAGCAGCCACGGGACAGGCAACGAGCAGTACTTC
CASSHGTGNEQYF
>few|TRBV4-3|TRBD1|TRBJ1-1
TGCGCCAGCAGCCAAGATGCAGGGGGCGGGATCGAAGCTTTCTTT
CASSQDAGGGIEAFF
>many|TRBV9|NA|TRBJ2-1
TGTGCCAGCAGTCTTTCCGGGAGTGAATACAATGAGCAGTTCTTC
CASSLSGSEYNEQFF
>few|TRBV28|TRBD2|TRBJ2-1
TGTGCCAGCACTAGCGGGAGGGTCTACAATGAGCAGTTCTTC
CASTSGRVYNEQFF
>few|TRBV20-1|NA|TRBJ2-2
TGCAGTGCAGGGGCGAACACCGGGGAGCTGTTTTTT
CSAGANTGELFF
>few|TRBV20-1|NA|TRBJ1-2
TGCAGTGCCCAGAACTATGGCTACACCTTC
CSAQNYGYTF